Here is one T cell receptor (beta chain) with its context. No antigen is known for it. Replicate PCRs from sorted subsets contained around 190 ng DNA, which is around 30,000 T cell genomes. Assay: immunoSEQ multiplex PCR; the TCRdb copy retains only in-frame clones and omits some. Of some 2,000,000 clones listed, approximately 95% are singletons. This sample is drawn from a study of shared clonotypes between healthy human individuals. Study-wide findings and caveats: Compared with memory subsets, naive subsets generally had larger estimated richness.

Naive-designated CD8 cells lacked CD45RO, were positively enriched for CCR7, and omitted terminally differentiated effector memory CD45RA+ cells. With 0 bases clipped from V and 7 bases from J, the junction kept 6 bases outside the gene matches. The CDR3 totals 17 residues. Germline values: CDR1 LGHNA, CDR2 YSLEER. This receptor was obtained from a man aged 18-30 years in good health. Sequenced sample: naive CD8+ T cells sorted from blood. This rearrangement joins TRBV4-3 to TRBJ1-4; 12 nucleotides agree with TRBD1. For the CDR3, the DNA is TGCGCCAGCAGCCAAGAGGGACAGGGGGCCTGGGGTGAAAAACTGTTTTTT. It codes for CASSQEGQGAWGEKLFF.